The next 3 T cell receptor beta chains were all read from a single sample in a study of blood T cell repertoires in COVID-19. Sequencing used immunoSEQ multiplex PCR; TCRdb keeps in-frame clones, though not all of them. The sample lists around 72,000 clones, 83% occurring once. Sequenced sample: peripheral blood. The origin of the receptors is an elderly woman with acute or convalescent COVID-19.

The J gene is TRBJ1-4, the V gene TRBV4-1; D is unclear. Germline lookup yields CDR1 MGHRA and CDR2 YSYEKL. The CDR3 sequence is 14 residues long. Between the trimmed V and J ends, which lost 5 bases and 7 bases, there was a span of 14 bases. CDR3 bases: TGCGCCAGCAGCAGACCGGGGATAGGTGAAAAACTGTTTTTT. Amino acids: CASSRPGIGEKLFF.

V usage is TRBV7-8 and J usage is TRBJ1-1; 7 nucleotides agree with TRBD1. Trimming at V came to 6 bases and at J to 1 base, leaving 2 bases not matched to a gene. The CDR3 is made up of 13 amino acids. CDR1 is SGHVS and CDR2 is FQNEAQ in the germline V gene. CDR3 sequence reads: CASSGQANTEAFF. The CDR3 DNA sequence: TGTGCCAGCAGTGGACAGGCGAACACTGAAGCTTTCTTT. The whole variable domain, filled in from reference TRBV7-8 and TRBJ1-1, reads GAGVSQSPRYKVAKRGQDVALRCDPISGHVSLFWYQQALGQGPEFLTYFQNEAQLDKSGLPSDRFFAERPEGSVSTLKIQRTQQEDSAVYLCASSGQANTEAFFGQGTRLTVV.

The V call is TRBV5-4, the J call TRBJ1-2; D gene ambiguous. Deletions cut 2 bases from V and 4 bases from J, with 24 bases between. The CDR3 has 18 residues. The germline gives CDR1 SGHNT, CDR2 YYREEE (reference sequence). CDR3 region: CASSFHREKWKNTYGYTF. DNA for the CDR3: TGTGCCAGCAGCTTTCACCGGGAGAAGTGGAAGAATACCTATGGCTACACCTTC.